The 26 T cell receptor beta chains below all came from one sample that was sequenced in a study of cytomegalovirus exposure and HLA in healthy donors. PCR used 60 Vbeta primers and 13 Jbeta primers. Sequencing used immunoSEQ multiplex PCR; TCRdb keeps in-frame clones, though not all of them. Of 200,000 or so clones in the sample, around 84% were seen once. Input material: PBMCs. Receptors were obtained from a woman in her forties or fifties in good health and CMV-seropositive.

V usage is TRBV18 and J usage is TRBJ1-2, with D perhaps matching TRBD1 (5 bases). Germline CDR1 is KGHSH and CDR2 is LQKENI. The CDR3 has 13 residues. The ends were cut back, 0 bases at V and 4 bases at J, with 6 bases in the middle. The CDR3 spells CASSPPGGYGYTF. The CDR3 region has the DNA TGTGCCAGCTCACCACCGGGGGGCTATGGCTACACCTTC.

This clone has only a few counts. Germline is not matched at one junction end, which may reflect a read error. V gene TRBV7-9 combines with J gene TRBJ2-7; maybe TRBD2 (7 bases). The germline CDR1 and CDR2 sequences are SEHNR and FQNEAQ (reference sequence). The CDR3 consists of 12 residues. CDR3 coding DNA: TGTTCCAGCAGCGCGGGGGCTCAGGAGCAGTACTTC. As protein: CSSSAGAQEQYF.

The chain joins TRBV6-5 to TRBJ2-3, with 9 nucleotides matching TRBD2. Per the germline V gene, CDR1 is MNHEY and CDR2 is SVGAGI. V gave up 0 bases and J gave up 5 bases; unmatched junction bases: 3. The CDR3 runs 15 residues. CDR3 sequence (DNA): TGTGCCAGCAGTTACTCGATAGCGGGGGAAGATACGCAGTATTTT. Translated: CASSYSIAGEDTQYF.

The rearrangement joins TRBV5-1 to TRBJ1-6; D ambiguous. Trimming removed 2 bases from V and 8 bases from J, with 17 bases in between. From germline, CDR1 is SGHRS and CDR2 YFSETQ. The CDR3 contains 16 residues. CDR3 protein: CASSFRRAERDSPLHF. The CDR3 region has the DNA TGCGCCAGCAGCTTTAGGAGGGCCGAAAGGGATTCACCCCTCCACTTT.

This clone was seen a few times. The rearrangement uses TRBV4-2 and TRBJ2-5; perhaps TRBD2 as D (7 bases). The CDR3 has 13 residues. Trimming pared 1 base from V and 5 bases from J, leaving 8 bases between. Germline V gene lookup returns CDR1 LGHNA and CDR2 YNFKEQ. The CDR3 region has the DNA TGTGCCAGCAGCCAAGGGGGGGGCGAGACCCAGTACTTC. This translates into CASSQGGGETQYF.

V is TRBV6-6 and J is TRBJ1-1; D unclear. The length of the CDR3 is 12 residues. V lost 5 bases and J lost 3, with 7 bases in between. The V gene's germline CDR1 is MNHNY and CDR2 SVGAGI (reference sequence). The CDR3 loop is CASSTGYTEAFF. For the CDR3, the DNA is TGTGCCAGCAGTACGGGGTACACTGAAGCTTTCTTT.

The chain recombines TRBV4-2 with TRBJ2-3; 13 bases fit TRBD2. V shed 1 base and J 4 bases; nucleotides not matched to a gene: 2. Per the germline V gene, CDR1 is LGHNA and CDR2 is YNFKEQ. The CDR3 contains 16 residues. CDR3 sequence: CASSQGLAGGSDTQYF. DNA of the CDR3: TGTGCCAGCAGCCAAGGACTAGCGGGGGGCTCAGATACGCAGTATTTT.

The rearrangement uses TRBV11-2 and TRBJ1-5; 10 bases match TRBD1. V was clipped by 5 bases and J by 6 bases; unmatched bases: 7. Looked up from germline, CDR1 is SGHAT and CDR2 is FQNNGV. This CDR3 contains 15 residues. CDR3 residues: CASSQGTGEAQPQHF. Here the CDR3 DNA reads TGTGCCAGCAGCCAAGGGACAGGGGAAGCTCAGCCCCAGCATTTT.

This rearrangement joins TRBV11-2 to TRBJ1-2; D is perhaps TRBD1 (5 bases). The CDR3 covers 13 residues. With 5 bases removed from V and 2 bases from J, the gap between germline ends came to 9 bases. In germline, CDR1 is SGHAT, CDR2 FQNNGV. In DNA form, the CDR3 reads TGTGCCAGCAGCCGAGACAGAAACTATGGCTACACCTTC. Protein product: CASSRDRNYGYTF.

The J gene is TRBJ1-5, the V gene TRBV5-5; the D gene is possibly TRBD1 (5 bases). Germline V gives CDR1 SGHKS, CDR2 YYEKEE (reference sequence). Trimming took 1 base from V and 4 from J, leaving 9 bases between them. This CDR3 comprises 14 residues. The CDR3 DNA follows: TGTGCCAGCAGCTTGCGACAGATTAATCAGCCCCAGCATTTT. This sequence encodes CASSLRQINQPQHF.

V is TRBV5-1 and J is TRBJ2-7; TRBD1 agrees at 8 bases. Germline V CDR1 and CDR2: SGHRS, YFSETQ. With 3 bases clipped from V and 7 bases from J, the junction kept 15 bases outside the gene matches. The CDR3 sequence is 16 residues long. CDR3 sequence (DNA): TGCGCCAGCAGCTCGACGGCCGGGACAGGTAGTGAAGAGCAGTACTTC. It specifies CASSSTAGTGSEEQYF. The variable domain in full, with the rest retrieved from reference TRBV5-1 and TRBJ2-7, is KAGVTQTPRYLIKTRGQQVTLSCSPISGHRSVSWYQQTPGQGLQFLFEYFSETQRNKGNFPGRFSGRQFSNSRSEMNVSTLELGDSALYLCASSSTAGTGSEEQYFGPGTRLTVT.

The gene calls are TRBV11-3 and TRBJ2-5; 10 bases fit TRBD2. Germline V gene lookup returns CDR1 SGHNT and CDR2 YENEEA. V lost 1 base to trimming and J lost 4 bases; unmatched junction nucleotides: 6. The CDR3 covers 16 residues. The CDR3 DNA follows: TGTGCCAGCAGCTTAGGTAGCGGGGGGCCGGGAGAGACCCAGTACTTC. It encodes CASSLGSGGPGETQYF.

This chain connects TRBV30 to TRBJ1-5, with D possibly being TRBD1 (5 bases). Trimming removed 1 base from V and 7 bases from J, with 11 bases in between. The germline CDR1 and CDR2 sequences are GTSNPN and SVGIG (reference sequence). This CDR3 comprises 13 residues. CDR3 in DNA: TGTGCCTGGAGTGGGAGGGGCGAGCAGCCCCAGCATTTT. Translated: CAWSGRGEQPQHF.

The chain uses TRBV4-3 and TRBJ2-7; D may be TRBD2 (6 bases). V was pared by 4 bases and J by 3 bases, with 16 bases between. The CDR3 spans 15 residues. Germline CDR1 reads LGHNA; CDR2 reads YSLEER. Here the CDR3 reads CASSPVRDLVYEQYF. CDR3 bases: TGCGCCAGCAGCCCGGTGAGGGACTTAGTCTACGAGCAGTACTTC.

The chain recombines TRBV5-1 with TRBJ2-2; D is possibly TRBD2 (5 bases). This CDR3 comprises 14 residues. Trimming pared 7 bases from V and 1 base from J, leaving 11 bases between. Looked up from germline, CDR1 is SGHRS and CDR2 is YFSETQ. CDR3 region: CASSPAGNTGELFF. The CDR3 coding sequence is TGCGCCAGCTCGCCGGCGGGGAACACCGGGGAGCTGTTTTTT.

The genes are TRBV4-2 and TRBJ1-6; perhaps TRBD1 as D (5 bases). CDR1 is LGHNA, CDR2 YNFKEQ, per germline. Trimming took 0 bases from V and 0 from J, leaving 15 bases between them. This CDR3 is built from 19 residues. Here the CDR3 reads CASSQDRGTGGSYNSPLHF. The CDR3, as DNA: TGTGCCAGCAGCCAAGATCGGGGGACCGGGGGCTCCTATAATTCACCCCTCCACTTT.

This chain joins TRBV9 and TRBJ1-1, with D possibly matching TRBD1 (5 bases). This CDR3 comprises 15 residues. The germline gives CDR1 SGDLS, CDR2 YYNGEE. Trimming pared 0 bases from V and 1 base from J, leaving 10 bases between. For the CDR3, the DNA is TGTGCCAGCAGCGTAGACGGGGGGGAGAACACTGAAGCTTTCTTT. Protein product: CASSVDGGENTEAFF.

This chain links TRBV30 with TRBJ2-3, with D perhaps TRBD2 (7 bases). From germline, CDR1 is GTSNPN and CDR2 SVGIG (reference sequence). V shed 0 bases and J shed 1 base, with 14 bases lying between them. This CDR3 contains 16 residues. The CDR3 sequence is CAWSVGSGGRTDTQYF. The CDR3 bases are TGTGCCTGGAGTGTTGGGTCCGGGGGGCGCACAGATACGCAGTATTTT.

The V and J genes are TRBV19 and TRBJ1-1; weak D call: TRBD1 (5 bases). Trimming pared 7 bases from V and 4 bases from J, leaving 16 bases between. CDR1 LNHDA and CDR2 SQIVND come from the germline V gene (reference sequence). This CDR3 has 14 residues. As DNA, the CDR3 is TGTGCCAGTACCTTCAATGCAGGGTCCACTGAAGCTTTCTTT. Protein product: CASTFNAGSTEAFF.

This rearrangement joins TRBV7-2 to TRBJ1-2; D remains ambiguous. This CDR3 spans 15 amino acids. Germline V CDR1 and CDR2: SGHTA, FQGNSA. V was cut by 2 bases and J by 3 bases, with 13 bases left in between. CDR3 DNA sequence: TGTGCCAGCAGCTTACGGGGAAACGCTTACTATGGCTACACCTTC. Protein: CASSLRGNAYYGYTF. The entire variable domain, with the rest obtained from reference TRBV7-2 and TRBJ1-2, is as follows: GAGVSQSPSNKVTEKGKDVELRCDPISGHTALYWYRQSLGQGLEFLIYFQGNSAPDKSGLPSDRFSAERTGGSVSTLTIQRTQQEDSAVYLCASSLRGNAYYGYTFGSGTRLTVV.

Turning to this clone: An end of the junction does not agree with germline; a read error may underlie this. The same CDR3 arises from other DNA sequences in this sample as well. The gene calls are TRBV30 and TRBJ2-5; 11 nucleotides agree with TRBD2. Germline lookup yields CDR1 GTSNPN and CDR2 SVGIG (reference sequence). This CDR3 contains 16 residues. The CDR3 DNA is TGCGCCTGGAGTCTTCGACTAGCGGGGAGGCGGGAGACCCAGTACTTC. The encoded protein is CAWSLRLAGRRETQYF.

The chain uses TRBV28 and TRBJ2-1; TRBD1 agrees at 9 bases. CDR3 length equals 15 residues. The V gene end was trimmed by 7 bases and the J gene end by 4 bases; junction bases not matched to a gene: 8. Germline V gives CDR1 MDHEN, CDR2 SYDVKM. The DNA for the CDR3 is TGTGCCAGCATTAACTCGGGACAGGGATACAATGAGCAGTTCTTC. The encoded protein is CASINSGQGYNEQFF.

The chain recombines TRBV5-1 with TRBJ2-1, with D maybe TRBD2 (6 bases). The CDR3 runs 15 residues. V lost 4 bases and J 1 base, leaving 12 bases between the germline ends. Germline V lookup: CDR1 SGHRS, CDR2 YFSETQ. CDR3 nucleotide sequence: TGCGCCAGCAGCCCGTGGCGGGGATCCTACAATGAGCAGTTCTTC. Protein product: CASSPWRGSYNEQFF.

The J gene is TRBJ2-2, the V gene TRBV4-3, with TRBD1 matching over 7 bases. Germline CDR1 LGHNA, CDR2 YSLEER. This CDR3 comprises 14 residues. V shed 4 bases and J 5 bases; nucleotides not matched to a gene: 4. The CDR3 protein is CASSLLQGTGELFF. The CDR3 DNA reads TGCGCCAGCAGCCTACTACAGGGGACCGGGGAGCTGTTTTTT.

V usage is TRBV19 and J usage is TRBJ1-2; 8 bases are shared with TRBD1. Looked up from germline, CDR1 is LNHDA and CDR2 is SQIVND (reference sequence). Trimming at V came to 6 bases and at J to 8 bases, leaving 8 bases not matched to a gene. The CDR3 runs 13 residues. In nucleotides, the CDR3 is TGTGCCAGTAGCCCTACAGGGGGTGGAGGCTACACCTTC. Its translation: CASSPTGGGGYTF.

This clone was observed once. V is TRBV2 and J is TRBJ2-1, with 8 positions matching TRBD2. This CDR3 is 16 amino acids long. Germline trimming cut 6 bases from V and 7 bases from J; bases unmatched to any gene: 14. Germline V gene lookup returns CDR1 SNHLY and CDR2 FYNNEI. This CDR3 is CASREGPVGGGNEQFF. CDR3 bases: TGTGCCAGCAGAGAGGGGCCTGTCGGGGGGGGGAATGAGCAGTTCTTC.